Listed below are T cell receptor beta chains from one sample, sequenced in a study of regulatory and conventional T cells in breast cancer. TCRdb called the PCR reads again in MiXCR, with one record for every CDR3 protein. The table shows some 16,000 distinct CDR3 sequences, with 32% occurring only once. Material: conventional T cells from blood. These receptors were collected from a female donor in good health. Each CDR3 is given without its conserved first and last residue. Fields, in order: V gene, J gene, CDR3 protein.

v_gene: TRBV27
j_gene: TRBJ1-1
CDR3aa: ASSLKGFTEAF

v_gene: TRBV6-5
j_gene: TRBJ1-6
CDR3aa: ASSRTGETFRHSPLH

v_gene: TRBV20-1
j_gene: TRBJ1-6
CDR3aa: SARRFTGTEDSPLH

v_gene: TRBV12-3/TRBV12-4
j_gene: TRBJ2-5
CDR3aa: ASTPSRVETQY

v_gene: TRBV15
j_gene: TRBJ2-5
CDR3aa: ATSTLGETQY

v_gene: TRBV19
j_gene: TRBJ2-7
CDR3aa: AGRDRATYVQY

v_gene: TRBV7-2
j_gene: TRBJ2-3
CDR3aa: ASSVGGLPTDAQY

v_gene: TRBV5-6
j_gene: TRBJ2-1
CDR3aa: ASGWLWGRDNEQF

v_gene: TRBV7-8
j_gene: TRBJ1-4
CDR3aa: ASSPNRVAEKLF

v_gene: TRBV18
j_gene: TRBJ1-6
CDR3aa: ASSPGVGNNSPLH

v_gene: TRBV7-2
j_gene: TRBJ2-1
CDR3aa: ASSLSRGGGNEQF

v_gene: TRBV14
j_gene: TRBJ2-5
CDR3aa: ASSRRTATQETQY

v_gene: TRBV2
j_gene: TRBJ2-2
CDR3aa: ASSEELAVTGELF

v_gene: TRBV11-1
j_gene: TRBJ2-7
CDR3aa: ASSLASEGPYEQY

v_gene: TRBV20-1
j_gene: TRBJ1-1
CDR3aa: SARGGSLNTEAF

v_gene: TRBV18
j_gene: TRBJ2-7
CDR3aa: ASSPSGLNEQY

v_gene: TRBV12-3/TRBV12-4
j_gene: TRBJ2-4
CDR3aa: ASSFQGSGFDKNIQY

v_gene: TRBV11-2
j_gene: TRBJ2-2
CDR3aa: ASSGGLAGPGELF

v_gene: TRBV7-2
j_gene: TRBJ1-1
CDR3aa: ASSPGRKNTEAF

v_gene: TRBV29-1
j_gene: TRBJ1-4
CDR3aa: SAEGTGTNEKLF

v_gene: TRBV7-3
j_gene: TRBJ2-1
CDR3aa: ASSPNHASNNEQF

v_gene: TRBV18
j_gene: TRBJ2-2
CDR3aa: AGSPQGAGELF

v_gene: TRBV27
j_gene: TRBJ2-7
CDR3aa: ASSLGPSYEQY

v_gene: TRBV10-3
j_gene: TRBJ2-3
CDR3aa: ASSEALGGSGTDTQY

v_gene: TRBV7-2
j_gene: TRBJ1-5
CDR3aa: ASSLEGALGNQPQH

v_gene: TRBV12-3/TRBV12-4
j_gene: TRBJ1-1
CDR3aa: ASSPDREAF

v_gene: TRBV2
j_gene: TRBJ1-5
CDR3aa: ASSEWEGQPQH

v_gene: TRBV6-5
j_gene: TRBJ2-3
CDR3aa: ASSSGPTDTQY

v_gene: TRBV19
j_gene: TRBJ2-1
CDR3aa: ASSIGTEQF

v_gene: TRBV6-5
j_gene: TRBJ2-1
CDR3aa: ASSRDRLIHEQF

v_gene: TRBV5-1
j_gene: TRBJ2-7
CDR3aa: ASSRTDPNEQY

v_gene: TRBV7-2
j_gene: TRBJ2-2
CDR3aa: ASSLAFGRTGELF